The 12 T cell receptor beta chains given below trace back to one sample, sequenced in a study of shared clonotypes between healthy human individuals. Data came from immunoSEQ multiplex PCR; TCRdb stores just in-frame clones and leaves some out. Of some 800,000 clones detected, almost 95% appear once; the ten largest clones hold 24%. The naive CD8 fraction comprised CD45RO-negative cells positively selected for CCR7 and excluded terminally differentiated effector memory CD45RA+ cells. Sequencing used naive CD8+ T cells sorted from blood. Receptor source: a young man in good health.

The chain is built from TRBV7-9 and TRBJ2-7; TRBD1 or TRBD2 may be the D gene (5 bases each). The CDR3 runs to 15 residues. Trimming took 2 bases from V and 2 from J, leaving 13 bases between them. Germline assignment: CDR1 SEHNR and CDR2 FQNEAQ (reference sequence). The CDR3 protein is CASSLTRGPPYEQYF. In DNA form, the CDR3 reads TGTGCCAGCAGCTTAACCCGGGGCCCTCCCTACGAGCAGTACTTC.

For this clone: This could be a read error, since a much larger clone is one nucleotide away. The sample contains more than one DNA sequence encoding this CDR3. The chain employs TRBV28 and TRBJ1-2, with D unresolved. Trimming took 3 bases from V and 2 from J, leaving 1 base between them. The CDR3 consists of 11 residues. CDR1 is MDHEN, CDR2 SYDVKM, per germline. DNA of the CDR3: TGTGCCAGCAGTTTCAACTATGGCTACACCTTC. It translates to CASSFNYGYTF.

V usage is TRBV7-6 and J usage is TRBJ1-3; unclear D gene. V shed 5 bases and J shed 3 bases, with 11 bases lying between them. The germline V gene has CDR1 SGHVS and CDR2 FNYEAQ. The CDR3 sequence is 14 residues long. The CDR3, as DNA: TGTGCCAGCAGCCCAGTCGGCGTTGGAAACACCATATATTTT. Translating gives CASSPVGVGNTIYF.

This clone appeared a single time. V usage is TRBV29-1 and J usage is TRBJ2-3, with 9 bases that match TRBD2. The V gene's germline CDR1 is SQVTM and CDR2 ANQGSEA. The CDR3 loop spans 16 amino acids. The junction had 8 bases not matched to a gene; V was cut back by 4 bases and J by 0 bases. The CDR3 DNA reads TGCAGCGTTGTTTTGGCGGGAGGGGTTAGCACAGATACGCAGTATTTT. Its translation: CSVVLAGGVSTDTQYF.

This chain uses TRBV5-5 with TRBJ1-2, with TRBD1 identical over 7 bases. The CDR3 sequence is 14 residues long. The germline V gene has CDR1 SGHKS and CDR2 YYEKEE (reference sequence). The J segment lost 5 bases and the V segment lost 0 bases, leaving 4 bases of the junction unmatched. CDR3 DNA: TGTGCCAGCAGCTTGGACAGGGGCGATTATGGCTACACCTTC. Its protein product is CASSLDRGDYGYTF.

This clone was detected once. The CDR3 region is CASTPQGGGNQPQHF. The CDR3 DNA is TGTGCCAGCACTCCCCAGGGAGGGGGCAATCAGCCCCAGCATTTT. J is TRBJ1-5 and V is TRBV28; possible D gene TRBD1, 5 bases. The germline CDR1 and CDR2 sequences are MDHEN and SYDVKM. This CDR3 spans 15 amino acids. V lost 7 bases and J 2 bases, leaving 15 bases between the germline ends.

V gene TRBV14 combines with J gene TRBJ2-2; 13 positions match TRBD2. The CDR3 sequence is 16 residues long. Germline V gene sequence: CDR1 SGHDN, CDR2 FVKESK. The junction had 4 bases not matched to a gene; V was cut back by 2 bases and J by 7 bases. Written as DNA, the CDR3 is TGTGCCAGCAGCCAATGGACTAGCGGGAGTTACGGGGAGCTGTTTTTT. Translation: CASSQWTSGSYGELFF.

In DNA form, the CDR3 reads TGCGCCAGCAGTGCACAGGGGAGTATAAGATCCTACGAGCAGTACTTC. Its protein is CASSAQGSIRSYEQYF. The rearrangement links TRBV5-1 to TRBJ2-7, with TRBD1 matching 7 bases. With V trimmed by 5 bases and J by 1 base, 12 bases remained unmatched. CDR1 SGHRS and CDR2 YFSETQ come from the germline V gene. The CDR3 loop spans 16 amino acids.

This clone was seen once. The gene calls are TRBV10-2 and TRBJ1-3; D perhaps matches TRBD1 (6 bases). The CDR3 contains 15 residues. CDR1 WSHSY and CDR2 SAAADI come from the germline V gene. V lost 4 bases and J lost 0, with 10 bases in between. The CDR3 DNA is TGCGCCAGCAGTGGCAGGGGAGGCTCTGGAAACACCATATATTTT. This gives the protein CASSGRGGSGNTIYF.

This sequence joins TRBV10-3 and TRBJ2-2, with a possible D match to TRBD1 (5 bases). CDR3 size: 14 residues. Germline lookup yields CDR1 ENHRY and CDR2 SYGVKD. The V end lost 6 bases, the J end lost 2 bases, and 10 bases lay between the germline ends. This CDR3 is CAIREDRNTGELFF. CDR3 sequence (DNA): TGTGCCATCAGGGAAGACAGAAACACCGGGGAGCTGTTTTTT.

The rearrangement uses TRBV5-1 and TRBJ2-1, with 8 bases identical to TRBD1. In germline, CDR1 is SGHRS, CDR2 YFSETQ. The V and J ends lost 5 bases and 8 bases, in that order; junction bases with no gene match: 6. CDR3 length equals 13 residues. Here the CDR3 DNA reads TGCGCCAGCAGAGCCCCAGGGGGCGATGAGCAGTTCTTC. Translated: CASRAPGGDEQFF.

The chain is built from TRBV7-9 and TRBJ1-2; D might be TRBD1 (5 bases). Between the trimmed V and J ends, which lost 6 bases and 4 bases, there was a span of 18 bases. The CDR3 has 15 residues. Per the germline V gene, CDR1 is SEHNR and CDR2 is FQNEAQ (reference sequence). The CDR3 DNA follows: TGTGCCAGCAGTAGTGTGCGGGGGTTGACCTATGGCTACACCTTC. Its protein is CASSSVRGLTYGYTF.